The clone carrying this TCR beta chain came up a few times. The target antigen is unknown. 5'RACE template switching added a universal primer site and UMIs to TCR cDNA. TCRdb re-called the 5' RACE reads with MiXCR, one entry per CDR3 protein. Counted here are some 560,000 distinct CDR3 sequences, under 25% occurring once; the ten biggest clones make up more than 13%. These data come from a study of T cells after yellow fever vaccination. About the research overall: Researchers used SMART-Seq v4 Ultra Low Input to prepare fractions that had low cell numbers. Study-level findings and limits: High-abundance clonotypes from the bulk population could contaminate FACS-sorted repertoires.

The germline CDR1 and CDR2 sequences are SGHRS and YFSETQ. This CDR3 contains 15 residues. The V end lost 4 bases, the J end lost 5 bases, and 19 bases lay between the germline ends. The V and J genes are TRBV5-1 and TRBJ2-7; possibly TRBD1 for D (6 bases). This specimen was PBMCs, taken 15 days after the yellow fever booster vaccination. This sequence originates from a man aged 25 to 40 who received the YFV17D yellow fever vaccine. The CDR3 sequence is CASSADNTGLNEQYF. Written as DNA, the CDR3 is TGCGCCAGCAGCGCCGATAATACAGGGCTCAACGAGCAGTACTTC.